Below, 8 T cell receptor beta chains from the same sample are listed, as sequenced in a study of shared clonotypes between healthy human individuals. Repertoires were generated with immunoSEQ multiplex PCR, while TCRdb's copy carries only in-frame clones and drops some. The top ten hold around 0.37% of the sample, which has approximately 2.5 million clones, 93% seen once. Sequenced material: naive CD4+ T cells from PBMCs. The subset denotes: CD45RA+ positively selected. Every receptor here comes from a man younger than 35 in good health. Some clones in this sample may be carry-over from other donors' samples.

This chain links TRBV7-8 with TRBJ1-2; 7 nucleotides match TRBD1. CDR1 and CDR2 from the germline V gene are SGHVS and FQNEAQ. The junction had 13 bases not matched to a gene; V was cut back by 2 bases and J by 4 bases. The CDR3 has 17 amino acids. This chain's CDR3 is CASSLRLGDSPSYGYTF. In DNA, the CDR3 is TGTGCCAGCAGCTTACGTTTAGGGGACAGTCCGAGCTATGGCTACACCTTC.

V is TRBV12-5 and J is TRBJ2-1; a possible D gene is TRBD2 (6 bases). Trimming left V 6 bases short and J 0 bases short, with 12 bases between. Germline values: CDR1 LGHNT, CDR2 FRNRAP. This CDR3 spans 15 amino acids. The CDR3 is CASGSSGYSYNEQFF. For the CDR3, the DNA is TGTGCTAGTGGGAGTAGCGGTTACTCCTACAATGAGCAGTTCTTC. Based on the CDR3 plus reference TRBV12-5 and TRBJ2-1, the full variable domain is DARVTQTPRHKVTEMGQEVTMRCQPILGHNTVFWYRQTMMQGLELLAYFRNRAPLDDSGMPKDRFSAEMPDATLATLKIQPSEPRDSAVYFCASGSSGYSYNEQFFGPGTRLTVL.

The V call is TRBV4-1, the J call TRBJ2-7; no reliable D call. The CDR3 has 14 residues. Trimming cost V 3 bases and J 6 bases, with 15 bases left between them. From germline, CDR1 is MGHRA and CDR2 YSYEKL. This CDR3 reads CASSHGPDGSEQYF. CDR3 DNA: TGCGCCAGCAGCCATGGGCCGGACGGGTCCGAGCAGTACTTC.

This clone occurred once. The gene calls are TRBV18 and TRBJ2-7; the match to TRBD2 covers 9 bases. J gave up 4 bases and V 5 bases, and 9 bases lay outside the gene matches. The CDR3 consists of 15 residues. Germline assignment: CDR1 KGHSH and CDR2 LQKENI. CDR3 in amino acids: CASSTAASGVYEQYF. CDR3 nucleotides: TGTGCCAGCTCAACGGCGGCTAGCGGGGTATACGAGCAGTACTTC. Full variable domain (missing parts from reference TRBV18 and TRBJ2-7): NAGVMQNPRHLVRRRGQEARLRCSPMKGHSHVYWYRQLPEEGLKFMVYLQKENIIDESGMPKERFSAEFPKEGPSILRIQQVVRGDSAAYFCASSTAASGVYEQYFGPGTRLTVT.

The rearrangement uses TRBV4-3 and TRBJ2-1; 7 nucleotides match TRBD1. Germline V gene lookup returns CDR1 LGHNA and CDR2 YSLEER. The V segment lost 0 bases and the J segment 5 bases; nucleotides outside the gene matches: 7. The length of the CDR3 is 16 residues. This CDR3 reads CASSQDKTGLHNEQFF. The CDR3 DNA sequence: TGCGCCAGCAGCCAAGATAAGACAGGGCTGCACAATGAGCAGTTCTTC.

The chain has TRBV2 and TRBJ2-1; possibly TRBD2 for D (6 bases). V was shortened by 6 bases and J by 1 base, with 13 bases between the two germline ends. In germline, CDR1 is SNHLY, CDR2 FYNNEI. This CDR3 contains 15 residues. CDR3 nucleotide sequence: TGTGCCAGCAGGCTCGGACTATTATCCTACAATGAGCAGTTCTTC. It yields the protein CASRLGLLSYNEQFF.

The V gene is TRBV9, the J gene TRBJ2-1, with a weak D call TRBD1 (6 bases). From germline, CDR1 is SGDLS and CDR2 YYNGEE. The CDR3 sequence is 15 residues long. V lost 0 bases, J lost 8 bases, and 15 bases lay in between. CDR3: CASSVDPRGNYEQFF. The CDR3 DNA reads TGTGCCAGCAGCGTAGATCCTAGGGGGAACTATGAGCAGTTCTTC.

The sample holds one count of this clone. The rearrangement uses TRBV11-2 and TRBJ2-2, with D perhaps being TRBD1 or TRBD2 (7 bases each). The V gene's germline CDR1 is SGHAT and CDR2 FQNNGV. The CDR3 has 16 residues. The V gene lost 4 bases and the J gene lost 8 bases, with 20 bases spanning the gap. CDR3: CASSSEGAGVPGELFF. In nucleotides, the CDR3 is TGTGCCAGCAGCTCCGAGGGGGCGGGAGTTCCGGGGGAGCTGTTTTTT. Based on the CDR3 plus reference TRBV11-2 and TRBJ2-2, the full variable domain is EAGVAQSPRYKIIEKRQSVAFWCNPISGHATLYWYQQILGQGPKLLIQFQNNGVVDDSQLPKDRFSAERLKGVDSTLKIQPAKLEDSAVYLCASSSEGAGVPGELFFGEGSRLTVL.